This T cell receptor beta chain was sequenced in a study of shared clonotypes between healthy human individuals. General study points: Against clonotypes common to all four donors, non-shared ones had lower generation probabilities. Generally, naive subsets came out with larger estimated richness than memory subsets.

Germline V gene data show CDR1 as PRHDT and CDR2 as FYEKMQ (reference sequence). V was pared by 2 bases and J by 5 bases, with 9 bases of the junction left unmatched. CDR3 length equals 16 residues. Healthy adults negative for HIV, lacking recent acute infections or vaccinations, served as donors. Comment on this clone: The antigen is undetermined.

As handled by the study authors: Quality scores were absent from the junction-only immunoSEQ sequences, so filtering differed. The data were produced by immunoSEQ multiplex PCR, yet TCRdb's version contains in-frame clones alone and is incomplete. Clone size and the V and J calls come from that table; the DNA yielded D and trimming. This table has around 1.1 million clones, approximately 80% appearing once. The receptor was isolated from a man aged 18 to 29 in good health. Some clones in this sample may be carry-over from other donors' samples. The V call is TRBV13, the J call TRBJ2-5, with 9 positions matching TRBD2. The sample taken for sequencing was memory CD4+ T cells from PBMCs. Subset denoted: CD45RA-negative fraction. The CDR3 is CASSLRVAGEGETQYF. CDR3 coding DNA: TGTGCCAGCAGCTTAAGGGTAGCGGGAGAGGGGGAGACCCAGTACTTC.